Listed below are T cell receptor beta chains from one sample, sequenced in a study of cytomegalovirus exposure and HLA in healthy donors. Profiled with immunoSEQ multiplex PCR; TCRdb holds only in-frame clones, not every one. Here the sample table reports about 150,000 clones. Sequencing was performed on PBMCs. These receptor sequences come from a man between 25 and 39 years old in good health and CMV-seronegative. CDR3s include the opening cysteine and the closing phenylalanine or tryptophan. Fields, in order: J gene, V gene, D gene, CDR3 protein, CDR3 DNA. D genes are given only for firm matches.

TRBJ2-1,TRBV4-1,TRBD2,CASSQGASGGYNEQFF,TGCGCCAGCAGCCAAGGGGCTAGCGGGGGATACAATGAGCAGTTCTTC
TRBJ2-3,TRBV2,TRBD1,CASSEDDRGTDTQYF,TGTGCCAGCAGTGAAGATGACAGGGGCACAGATACGCAGTATTTT
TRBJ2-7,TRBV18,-,CASSPAGDEQYF,TGTGCCAGCTCACCAGCAGGGGACGAGCAGTACTTC
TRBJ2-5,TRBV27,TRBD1,CASSHPGQGETQYF,TGTGCCAGCAGTCACCCGGGACAGGGGGAGACCCAGTACTTC
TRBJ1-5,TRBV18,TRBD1,CASSPRSGGEFQPQHF,TGTGCCAGCTCACCACGTTCAGGGGGCGAATTTCAGCCCCAGCATTTT
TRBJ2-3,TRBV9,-,CASSVDSTDTQYF,TGTGCCAGCAGCGTGGACTCAACAGATACGCAGTATTTT
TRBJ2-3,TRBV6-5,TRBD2,CASSYYKAGSTDTQYF,TGTGCCAGCAGTTACTACAAAGCGGGGTCCACAGATACGCAGTATTTT
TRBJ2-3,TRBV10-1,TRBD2,CASSDGAGADTQYF,TGCGCCAGCAGTGACGGAGCGGGAGCAGATACGCAGTATTTT
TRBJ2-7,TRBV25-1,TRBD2,CASSEQTGGEQYF,TGTGCCAGCAGTGAACAAACGGGGGGCGAGCAGTACTTC
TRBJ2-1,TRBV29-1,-,CSVEGTPTGNNREQFF,TGCAGCGTTGAAGGCACTCCAACAGGGAACAACCGGGAGCAGTTCTTC
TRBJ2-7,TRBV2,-,CASKEERYYEQYF,TGTGCCAGCAAGGAGGAACGTTACTACGAGCAGTACTTC
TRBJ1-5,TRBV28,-,CASRRIVNQPQHF,TGTGCCAGCCGGCGGATCGTAAATCAGCCCCAGCATTTT
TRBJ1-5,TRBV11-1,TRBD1,CASSSGTASNQPQHF,TGTGCCAGCAGCTCCGGGACAGCTTCCAATCAGCCCCAGCATTTT
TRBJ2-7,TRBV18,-,CASSPPSQGSSYEQYF,TGTGCCAGCTCACCACCGTCTCAGGGGAGCTCCTACGAGCAGTACTTC
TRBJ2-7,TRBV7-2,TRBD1,CASSWGQDSYEQYF,TGTGCCAGCAGCTGGGGACAGGACTCCTACGAGCAGTACTTC
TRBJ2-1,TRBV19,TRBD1,CASSIPLRTGALNEQFF,TGTGCCAGTAGTATCCCCCTTCGGACAGGGGCCCTTAATGAGCAGTTCTTC
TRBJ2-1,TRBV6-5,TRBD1,CASSYSRDRGRNEQFF,TGTGCCAGCAGTTACTCGAGGGACAGGGGTCGCAATGAGCAGTTCTTC
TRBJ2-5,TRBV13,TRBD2,CASSLGASGSSETQYF,TGTGCCAGCAGCTTAGGTGCTAGCGGGAGCTCGGAGACCCAGTACTTC
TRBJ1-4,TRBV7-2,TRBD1,CASSSSRQGAREKLFF,TGTGCCAGCAGCTCGTCAAGACAGGGGGCAAGGGAAAAACTGTTTTTT
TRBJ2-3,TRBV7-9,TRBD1,CASSLRGLNTQYF,TGTGCCAGCAGCTTAAGGGGGCTAAATACGCAGTATTTT
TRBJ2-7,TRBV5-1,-,CASSLGGANEQYF,TGCGCCAGCAGCTTGGGTGGGGCCAACGAGCAGTACTTC
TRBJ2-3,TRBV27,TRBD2,CASSFAGVTDTQYF,TGTGCCAGCAGTTTTGCGGGAGTTACAGATACGCAGTATTTT
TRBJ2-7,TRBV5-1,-,CASSTPREEISYEQYF,TGCGCCAGCAGCACGCCCAGGGAAGAAATATCCTACGAGCAGTACTTC
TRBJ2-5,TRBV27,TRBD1,CASSTWTGQETQYF,TGTGCCAGCAGTACTTGGACAGGCCAAGAGACCCAGTACTTC
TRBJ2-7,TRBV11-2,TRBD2,CASRGGTHVYF,TGTGCCAGCAGGGGGGGGACGCACGTATACTTC
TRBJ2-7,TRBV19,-,CASKSGAGDYEQYF,TGTGCCAGTAAGTCTGGAGCGGGCGACTACGAGCAGTACTTC
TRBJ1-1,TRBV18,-,CASSSDSGSGTEAFF,TGTGCCAGCTCATCCGACAGTGGGTCTGGTACTGAAGCTTTCTTT
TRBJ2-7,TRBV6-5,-,CASSYNQGSYEQYF,TGTGCCAGCAGTTACAACCAGGGATCCTACGAGCAGTACTTC
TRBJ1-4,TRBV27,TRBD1,CASSPQGAPGEKLFF,TGTGCCAGCAGCCCACAGGGGGCGCCGGGTGAAAAACTGTTTTTT
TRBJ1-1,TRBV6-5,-,CASSYNRNTEAFF,TGTGCCAGCAGTTACAACAGGAACACTGAAGCTTTCTTT
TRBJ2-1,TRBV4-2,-,CASSLRLDVADEQFF,TGTGCCAGCAGCTTGCGACTAGACGTTGCCGATGAGCAGTTCTTC
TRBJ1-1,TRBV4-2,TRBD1,CASSLGQVREAFF,TGTGCCAGCAGCCTGGGACAGGTGCGTGAAGCTTTCTTT
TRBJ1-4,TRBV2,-,CASSDRTRGDNEKLFF,TGTGCCAGCAGTGACCGGACCAGGGGCGATAATGAAAAACTGTTTTTT
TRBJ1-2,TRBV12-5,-,CASGSYGYTF,TGTGCTAGTGGTTCTTATGGCTACACCTTC
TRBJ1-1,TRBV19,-,CASRTGRRNTEAFF,TGTGCCAGTAGGACAGGACGGAGAAACACTGAAGCTTTCTTT
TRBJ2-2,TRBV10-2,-,CASRMKRATTGELFF,TGCGCCAGCAGAATGAAGCGGGCGACCACCGGGGAGCTGTTTTTT
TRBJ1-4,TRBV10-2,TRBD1,CASSRDRGEKLFF,TGCGCCAGCAGCCGGGACAGGGGAGAAAAACTGTTTTTT
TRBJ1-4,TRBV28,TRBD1,CASSSPGQGDEKLFF,TGTGCCAGCAGTTCGCCGGGACAGGGGGATGAAAAACTGTTTTTT
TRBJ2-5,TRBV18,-,CASHLGAQETQYF,TGTGCCAGCCACCTTGGGGCACAAGAGACCCAGTACTTC
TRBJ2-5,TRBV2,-,CASSERGSQETQYF,TGTGCCAGCAGTGAAAGGGGTTCCCAAGAGACCCAGTACTTC
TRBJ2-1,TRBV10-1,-,CASAPGLTNEQFF,TGCGCCAGCGCCCCCGGTCTTACCAATGAGCAGTTCTTC
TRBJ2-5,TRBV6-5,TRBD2,CASSSRTSGDQETQYF,TGTGCCAGCAGTTCTCGGACTAGCGGCGACCAAGAGACCCAGTACTTC
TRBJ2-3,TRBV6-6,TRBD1,CASRHETGSATDTQYF,TGTGCCAGCAGACACGAGACAGGGAGCGCCACAGATACGCAGTATTTT
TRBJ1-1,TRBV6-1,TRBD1,CASSRQGAETEAFF,TGTGCCAGCAGCCGACAGGGGGCAGAAACTGAAGCTTTCTTT
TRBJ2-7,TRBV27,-,CASSLEGYEQYF,TGTGCCAGCAGTTTGGAGGGATACGAGCAGTACTTC